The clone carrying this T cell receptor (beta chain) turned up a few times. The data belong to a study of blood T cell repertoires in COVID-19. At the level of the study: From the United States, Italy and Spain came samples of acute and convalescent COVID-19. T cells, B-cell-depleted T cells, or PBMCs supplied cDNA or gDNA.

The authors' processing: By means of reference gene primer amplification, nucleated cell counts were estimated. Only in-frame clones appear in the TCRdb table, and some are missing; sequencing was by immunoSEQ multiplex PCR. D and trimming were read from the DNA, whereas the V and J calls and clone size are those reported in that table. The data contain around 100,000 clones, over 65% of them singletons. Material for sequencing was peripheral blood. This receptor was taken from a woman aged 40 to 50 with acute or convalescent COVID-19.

The CDR3 DNA is TGTGCCAGCAGCCAAGTCTTGGCTAGACCCACCTACGAGCAGTACTTC. Amino acid sequence: CASSQVLARPTYEQYF. The V gene is TRBV3-1 (or the pseudogene TRBV3-2), the J gene TRBJ2-7; D gene unclear. The CDR3 spans 16 residues. V lost 1 base, J lost 2 bases, and 15 bases lay in between. CDR1 and CDR2 (germline): LGHDT, YNNKEL (reference sequence).